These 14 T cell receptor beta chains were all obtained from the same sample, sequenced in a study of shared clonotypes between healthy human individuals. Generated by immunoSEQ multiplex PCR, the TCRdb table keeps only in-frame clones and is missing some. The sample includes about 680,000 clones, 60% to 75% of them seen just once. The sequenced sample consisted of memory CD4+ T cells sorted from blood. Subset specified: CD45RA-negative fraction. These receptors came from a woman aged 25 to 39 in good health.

The CDR3 reads CASRGFDGYTF. In nucleotides, the CDR3 is TGTGCCAGCAGGGGTTTTGACGGCTACACCTTC. The J gene is TRBJ1-2, the V gene TRBV7-2; D uncertain. Germline V gives CDR1 SGHTA, CDR2 FQGNSA. V lost 6 bases, J lost 8 bases, and 10 bases lay in between. This CDR3 comprises 11 residues.

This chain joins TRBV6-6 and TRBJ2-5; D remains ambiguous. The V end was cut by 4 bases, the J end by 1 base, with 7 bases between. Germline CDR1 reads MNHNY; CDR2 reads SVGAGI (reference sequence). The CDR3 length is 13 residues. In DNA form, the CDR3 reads TGTGCCAGCAGTTCTGGTAGCCAAGAGACCCAGTACTTC. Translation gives CASSSGSQETQYF.

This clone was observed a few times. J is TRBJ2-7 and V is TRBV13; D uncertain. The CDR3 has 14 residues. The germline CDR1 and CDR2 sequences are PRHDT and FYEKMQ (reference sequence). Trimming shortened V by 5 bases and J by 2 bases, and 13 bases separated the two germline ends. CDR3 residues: CASSPPSLPYEQYF. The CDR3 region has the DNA TGTGCCAGCAGCCCCCCCAGCCTCCCCTACGAGCAGTACTTC.

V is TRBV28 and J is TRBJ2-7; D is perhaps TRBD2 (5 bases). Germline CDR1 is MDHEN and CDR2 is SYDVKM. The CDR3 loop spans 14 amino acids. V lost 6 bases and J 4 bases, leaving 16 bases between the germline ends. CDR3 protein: CASSPGRGGYEQYF. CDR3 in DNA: TGTGCCAGCAGCCCCGGTCGGGGTGGGTACGAGCAGTACTTC.

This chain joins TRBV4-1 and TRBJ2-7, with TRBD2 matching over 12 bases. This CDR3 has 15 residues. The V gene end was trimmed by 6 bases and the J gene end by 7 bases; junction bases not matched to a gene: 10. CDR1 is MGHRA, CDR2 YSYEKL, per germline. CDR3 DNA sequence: TGCGCCAGCAGTGAGAGGACTAGCGGGAAAGGTGAGCAGTACTTC. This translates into CASSERTSGKGEQYF.

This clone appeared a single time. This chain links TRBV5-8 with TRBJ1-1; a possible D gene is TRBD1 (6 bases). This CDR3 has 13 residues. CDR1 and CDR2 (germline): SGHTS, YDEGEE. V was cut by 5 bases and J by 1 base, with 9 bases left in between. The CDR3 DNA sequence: TGTGCCAGCAGACGGGACAAGAACACTGAAGCTTTCTTT. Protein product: CASRRDKNTEAFF.

The CDR3 DNA reads TGCAGCGTTGTAGTAGGGCCCAGGAAAGAGACCCAGTACTTC. It encodes CSVVVGPRKETQYF. V and J are TRBV29-1 and TRBJ2-5; D remains ambiguous. CDR3 length: 14 residues. CDR1 is SQVTM, CDR2 ANQGSEA, per germline. The V end was cut by 4 bases, the J end by 3 bases, with 15 bases between.

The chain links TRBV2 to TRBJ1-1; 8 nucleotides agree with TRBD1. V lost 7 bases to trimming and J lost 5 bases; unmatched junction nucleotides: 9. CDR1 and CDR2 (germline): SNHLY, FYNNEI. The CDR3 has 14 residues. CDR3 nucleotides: TGTGCCAGCAACTTAGGACAGGGTGTAACTGAAGCTTTCTTT. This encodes CASNLGQGVTEAFF.

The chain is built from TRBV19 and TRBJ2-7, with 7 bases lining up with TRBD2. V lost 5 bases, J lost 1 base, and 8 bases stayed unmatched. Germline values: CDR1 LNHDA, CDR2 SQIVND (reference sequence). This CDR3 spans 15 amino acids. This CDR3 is CASSLAVVNSYEQYF. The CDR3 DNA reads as TGTGCCAGTAGTCTAGCGGTAGTAAATTCCTACGAGCAGTACTTC.

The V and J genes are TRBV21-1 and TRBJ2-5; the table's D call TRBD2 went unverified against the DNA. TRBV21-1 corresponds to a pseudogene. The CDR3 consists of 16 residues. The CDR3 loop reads CASSTARVGGEETQYF. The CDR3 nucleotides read TGTGCCAGCAGCACCGCCCGGGTGGGGGGTGAGGAGACCCAGTACTTC.

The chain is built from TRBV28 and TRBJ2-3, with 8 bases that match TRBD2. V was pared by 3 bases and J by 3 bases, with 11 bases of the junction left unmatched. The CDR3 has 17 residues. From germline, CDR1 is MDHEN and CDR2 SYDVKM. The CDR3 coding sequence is TGTGCCAGCAGTTTTTTATGGCGAGAGCGGGGGACAGATACGCAGTATTTT. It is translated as CASSFLWRERGTDTQYF.

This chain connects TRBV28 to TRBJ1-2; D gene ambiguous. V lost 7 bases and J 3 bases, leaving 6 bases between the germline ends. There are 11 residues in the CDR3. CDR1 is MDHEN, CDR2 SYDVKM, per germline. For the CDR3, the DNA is TGTGCCAGCAACCGATACTATGGCTACACCTTC. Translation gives CASNRYYGYTF.

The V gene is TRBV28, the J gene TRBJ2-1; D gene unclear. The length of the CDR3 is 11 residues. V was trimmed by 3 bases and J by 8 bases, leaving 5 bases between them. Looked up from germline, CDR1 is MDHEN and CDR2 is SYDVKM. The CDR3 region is CASSFGDEQFF. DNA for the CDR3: TGTGCCAGCAGTTTTGGGGATGAGCAGTTCTTC.

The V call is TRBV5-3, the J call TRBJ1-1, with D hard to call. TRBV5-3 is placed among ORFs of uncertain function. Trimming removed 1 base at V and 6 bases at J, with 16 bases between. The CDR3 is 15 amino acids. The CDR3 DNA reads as TGTGCCAGAAGCTTGTGCGCGGTTTTCAACCCTGAAGCTTTCTTT. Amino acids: CARSLCAVFNPEAFF.